This TCR beta chain emerged from a study of technical replicates of blood from several donors. V lost 2 bases, J lost 0 bases, and 11 bases stayed unmatched. There are 20 residues in the CDR3. CDR1 is MNHEY, CDR2 SMNVEV, per germline (reference sequence). Profiling relied on immunoSEQ multiplex PCR, and the TCRdb table lists in-frame clones only, not all of them. The table lists more than 65,000 clones, about 92% of them singletons. Sequencing used T cells isolated from PBMCs. V gene TRBV27 combines with J gene TRBJ2-6; 9 bases match TRBD1. This TCR was recovered from a human donor in good health. CDR3 amino acids: CASSLGQGLAKASGANVLTF. CDR3 nucleotide sequence: TGTGCCAGCAGTTTAGGACAGGGGTTGGCCAAAGCCTCTGGGGCCAACGTCCTGACTTTC.